These T cell receptor beta chains were read from a single sample in a study of Graves' ophthalmopathy and Graves' hyperthyroidism. TCRdb passed the multiplex PCR reads through MiXCR, listing each CDR3 protein once. The table has hundreds of thousands of distinct CDR3 sequences, about 20% seen once. The specimen was peripheral blood. The receptors here all came from a woman between 18 and 29 years old with stable Graves' hyperthyroidism. Some clones in this sample may be carry-over from other donors' samples. Both conserved end residues are part of each CDR3. Fields, in order: D gene, V gene, clone size, J gene, CDR3 protein, CDR3 DNA. The D gene is left open where the match is weak. Only part of the rows carry a size: once, few, many, or a class if the clone is expanded.

TRBD1,TRBV11-2,many,TRBJ2-4,CASSLPGTGAKNIQYF,TGTGCCAGCAGCTTGCCCGGGACAGGGGCCAAAAACATTCAGTACTTC
TRBD1,TRBV30,many,TRBJ2-7,CAWSRGSYEQYF,TGTGCCTGGTCCAGGGGGTCCTACGAGCAGTACTTC
TRBD1,TRBV27,once,TRBJ1-2,CASSWSGTANYGYTF,TGTGCCAGCAGTTGGTCCGGGACAGCTAACTATGGCTACACCTTC
.,TRBV12-3/TRBV12-4,many,TRBJ1-1,CASTGRDTYTEAFF,TGTGCCAGCACAGGCCGGGACACGTACACTGAAGCTTTCTTT
TRBD1,TRBV20-1,.,TRBJ1-1,CSAISGTGIRTEAFF,TGCAGTGCTATTTCCGGGACAGGGATACGAACTGAAGCTTTCTTT
TRBD2,TRBV6-2/TRBV6-3,few,TRBJ2-7,CASRNTPGTSGGATYEQYF,TGTGCCAGCAGAAACACTCCCGGGACTAGCGGGGGGGCGACCTACGAGCAGTACTTC
.,TRBV18,few,TRBJ2-7,CASSPAAKAYEQYF,TGTGCCAGCTCACCGGCGGCTAAAGCTTACGAGCAGTACTTC
.,TRBV5-1,few,TRBJ1-1,CASSYGPRSRDVLEAFF,TGCGCCAGCAGCTATGGCCCGCGAAGCAGGGACGTCCTGGAAGCTTTCTTT
TRBD1,TRBV25-1,.,TRBJ2-5,CASSADRGQYKETQYF,TGTGCCAGCAGTGCGGACAGGGGGCAGTATAAAGAGACCCAGTACTTC
TRBD1,TRBV5-1,few,TRBJ1-6,CASSWDRSSYNSPLHF,TGCGCCAGCAGCTGGGACAGGAGCTCCTATAATTCACCCCTCCACTTT
TRBD1,TRBV24-1,.,TRBJ1-2,CATSDPGQGGLYGYTF,TGTGCCACCAGTGATCCCGGACAGGGCGGGCTCTATGGCTACACCTTC
TRBD1,TRBV6-1,.,TRBJ2-7,CASSAPDRMIYEQYF,TGTGCCAGCAGTGCCCCGGACAGGATGATATACGAGCAGTACTTC
.,TRBV10-3,many,TRBJ2-2,CAISEDVRSGELFF,TGTGCCATCAGTGAGGATGTCCGATCCGGGGAGCTGTTTTTT
.,TRBV11-2,many,TRBJ2-7,CASSGRGRSHYYEQYF,TGTGCCAGCAGCGGGAGAGGCCGGTCCCACTATTACGAGCAGTACTTC
TRBD1,TRBV5-1,.,TRBJ2-7,CASSRDRGGPYEQYF,TGCGCCAGCAGCCGGGACAGGGGGGGACCCTACGAGCAGTACTTC
.,TRBV30,many,TRBJ1-5,CACRGQDQPQHF,TGTGCCTGCCGGGGGCAGGATCAGCCCCAGCATTTT